The T cell receptor (beta chain) described here comes from a study of resident and recirculating memory T cells in vitiligo. Study outcomes and limitations: No unique dominant TCR clone was found in vitiligo lesions. Non-conserved TCRs across sites and patients suggested distinct clones per lesion.

Here immunoSEQ multiplex PCR was the method, and the copy in TCRdb shows in-frame clones only, minus some. Of more than 65,000 clones listed, roughly 92% were seen once; the top ten hold roughly 5%. Stable vitiligo meant no lesion change over the previous 6 months. No vitiligo treatment was given during the prior three months. Points on this clone: What it binds is unknown.

Germline CDR1 is SGHVS and CDR2 is FNYEAQ. This CDR3 is 16 amino acids long. V shed 1 base, J shed 2 bases, and the junction held 2 bases outside the gene matches. The sample taken for sequencing was blood. The TCR sequence derives from a male donor with vitiligo. This chain joins TRBV7-6 and TRBJ2-5, with 12 bases that match TRBD2. CDR3 bases: TGTGCCAGCAGCTTAGGACTAGCGGGGGCGCAAGAGACCCAGTACTTC. This translates into CASSLGLAGAQETQYF.